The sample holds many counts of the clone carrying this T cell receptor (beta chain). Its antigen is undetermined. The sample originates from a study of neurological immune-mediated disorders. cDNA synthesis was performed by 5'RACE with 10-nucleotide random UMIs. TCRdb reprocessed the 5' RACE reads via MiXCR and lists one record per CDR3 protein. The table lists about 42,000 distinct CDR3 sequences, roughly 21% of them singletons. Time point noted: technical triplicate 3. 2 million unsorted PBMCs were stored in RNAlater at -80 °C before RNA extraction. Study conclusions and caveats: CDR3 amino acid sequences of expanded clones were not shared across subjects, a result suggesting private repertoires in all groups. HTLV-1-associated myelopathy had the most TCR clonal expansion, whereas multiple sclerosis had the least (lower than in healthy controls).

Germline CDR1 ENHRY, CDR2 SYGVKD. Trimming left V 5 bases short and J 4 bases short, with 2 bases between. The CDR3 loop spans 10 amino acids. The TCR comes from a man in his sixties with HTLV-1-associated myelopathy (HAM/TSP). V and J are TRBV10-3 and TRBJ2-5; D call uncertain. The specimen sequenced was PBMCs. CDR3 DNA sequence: TGTGCCATCAGTATAGAGACCCAGTACTTC. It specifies CAISIETQYF.